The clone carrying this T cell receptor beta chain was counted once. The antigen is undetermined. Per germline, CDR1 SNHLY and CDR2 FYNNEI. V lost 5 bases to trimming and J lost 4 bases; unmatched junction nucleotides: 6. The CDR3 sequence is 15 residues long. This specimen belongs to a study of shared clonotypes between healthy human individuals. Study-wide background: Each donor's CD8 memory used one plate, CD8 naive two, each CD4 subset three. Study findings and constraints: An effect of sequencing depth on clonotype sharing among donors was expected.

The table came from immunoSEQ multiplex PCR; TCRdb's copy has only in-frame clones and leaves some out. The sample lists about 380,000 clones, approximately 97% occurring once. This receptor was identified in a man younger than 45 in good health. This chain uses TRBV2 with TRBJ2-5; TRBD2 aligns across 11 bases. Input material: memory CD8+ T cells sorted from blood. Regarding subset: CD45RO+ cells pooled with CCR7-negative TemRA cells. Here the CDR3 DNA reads TGTGCCAGCAGTTTAACTAGCGGGAGATCAGAGACCCAGTACTTC. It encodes CASSLTSGRSETQYF.